This note documents a single T cell receptor (beta chain) sequence. The antigen is unknown. The sample originates from a study of cytomegalovirus exposure and HLA in healthy donors. Study-wide results and caveats: Earlier results showed most TCR beta V segments being productive about 87% or about 30% of the time.

The germline CDR1 and CDR2 sequences are MNHEY and SMNVEV (reference sequence). CDR3 size: 18 residues. The J segment lost 6 bases and the V segment lost 5 bases, leaving 14 bases of the junction unmatched. PCR amplification relied on 60 Vbeta primers (plus 13 Jbeta primers). The table came from immunoSEQ multiplex PCR; TCRdb's copy has only in-frame clones and leaves some out. The table includes roughly 170,000 clones, 84% detected once. The rearrangement joins TRBV27 to TRBJ2-2; TRBD2 matches at 11 bases. The source is a man aged 25 to 45 in good health and CMV-seronegative. Sequencing used PBMCs. In nucleotides, the CDR3 is TGTGCCAGCAGTATCAAAACTAGCGGGGGTCCCGGGCCCGGGGAGCTGTTTTTT. Encoded protein: CASSIKTSGGPGPGELFF.